This T cell receptor (beta chain) was documented in a study of metastatic and nonmetastatic thyroid tumors. Thyroid surgery had not been preceded by any treatment in any patient. This clone was detected ten times or more. Trimming cost V 0 bases and J 0 bases, with 9 bases left between them. The CDR3 is made up of 14 amino acids. Germline V gives CDR1 DFQATT, CDR2 SNEGSKA (reference sequence). TCRdb redid the clone calls on the PCR reads using MiXCR. The repertoire includes over 10,000 clones, approximately 23% of them detected once, and 12% sits in the top ten. What was sequenced was adjacent normal tissue. The gene calls are TRBV20-1 and TRBJ2-7, with no clear D. This sequence originates from a female donor with papillary thyroid cancer or a benign thyroid nodule (not recorded which). Some clones in this sample may be carry-over from other donors' samples. CDR3: CSARDRLTSYEQYF. The CDR3 coding sequence is TGCAGTGCTAGAGATAGATTGACCTCCTACGAGCAGTACTTC.